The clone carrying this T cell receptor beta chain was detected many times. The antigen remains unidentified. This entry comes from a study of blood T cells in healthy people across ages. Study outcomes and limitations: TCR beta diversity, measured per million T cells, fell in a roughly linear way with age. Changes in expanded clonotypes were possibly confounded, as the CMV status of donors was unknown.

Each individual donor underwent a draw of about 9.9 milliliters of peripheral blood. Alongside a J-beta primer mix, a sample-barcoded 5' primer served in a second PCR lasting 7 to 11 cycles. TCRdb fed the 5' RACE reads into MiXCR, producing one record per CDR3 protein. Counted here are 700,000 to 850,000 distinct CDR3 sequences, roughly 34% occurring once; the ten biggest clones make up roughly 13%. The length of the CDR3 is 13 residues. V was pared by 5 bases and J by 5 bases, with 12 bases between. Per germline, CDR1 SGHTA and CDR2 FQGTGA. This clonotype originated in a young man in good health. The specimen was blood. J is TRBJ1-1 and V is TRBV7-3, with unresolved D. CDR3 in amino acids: CASSQGLITEAFF. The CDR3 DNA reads TGTGCCAGCAGCCAAGGTCTGATTACTGAAGCTTTCTTT.